This T cell receptor beta chain emerged from a study of control samples from healthy donors and cancer patients. The J segment lost 2 bases and the V segment lost 7 bases, leaving 4 bases of the junction unmatched. The CDR3 runs 13 residues. Germline loops: CDR1 SQVTM, CDR2 ANQGSEA. The table came from immunoSEQ multiplex PCR; TCRdb's copy has only in-frame clones and leaves some out. The top ten clones hold 13% to 15% of a sample with some 100,000 clones, 88% of them seen once. Sequenced material: blood. The receptor was isolated from a man under 40 in good health. This chain joins TRBV29-1 and TRBJ2-3; TRBD2 matches 9 bases. The CDR3 protein is CSARLAATDTQYF. Written as DNA, the CDR3 is TGCAGCGCACGACTAGCGGCCACAGATACGCAGTATTTT.